This entry concerns a single TCR beta chain. A few counts support this clonotype. The target of this receptor is not known. The record has no base qualities; no much larger clone is one base away. This sample stems from a study of T-cell memory formation after mild COVID-19 (dated by TCRdb to the early 2020s). With respect to the entire study: TCR sequence clusters from the two donors were largely donor specific. The cohort was made up of two young adult volunteers, one female and one male, who were previously healthy. In two donors, T-cell clones that expanded and contracted after mild COVID-19 were followed by sequencing TCRalpha and TCRbeta repertoires longitudinally. Study-level results and caveats: Contracting CD4+ clones were found mainly in CM and EM memory subsets, while CD8+ clones were enriched in EMRA. The study included only a couple of mild cases, and larger cohorts that include severe cases with pre-infection samples were judged to be necessary. Whether the second-wave clones peaking on day 37 were SARS-CoV-2 specific was not confirmed. Balanced CD4/CD8 phenotypes were observed for clones contracting from day 15 to 85, whereas a bias towards CD4+ was observed for a second wave of clones expanding from day 15 to 37. Some responding clones were detected in pre-infection memory, which suggested that pre-existing cross-reactive memory T cells had joined the SARS-CoV-2 response.

Sequencing instrument: Illumina NovaSeq 6000. TCRalpha and TCRbeta cDNA libraries were constructed by 5'RACE with constant-segment primers, with sample barcodes and unique molecular identifiers being introduced. RNA was extracted from every sample with Trizol reagent. Amplification of the libraries took two PCR steps, and the second step added a second sample barcode plus Illumina TruSeq adapters. Libraries were sequenced on an Illumina NovaSeq with 2 x 150 bp paired-end reads. As for how the authors treated the data: Reads were demultiplexed and collapsed into UMI-guided consensus sequences with migec v1.2.7. With mixcr v2.1.11, UMI consensuses were aligned to TRA and TRB V and J templates and assembled into clonotypes. Expanded or contracted clonotypes were those called significant by both edgeR and NoisET, with noise models trained on biological replicates. For edgeR calls, the cutoffs were a false discovery rate-adjusted p below 0.01 and a log2 fold-change threshold of 1. As an exploratory analysis of dynamics, max-normalized trajectories of the 1000 most abundant clonotypes were examined by PCA with hierarchical clustering. Each responding clone was given a CD4 or CD8 phenotype based on the CD4+ and CD8+ repertoires, which had been sequenced separately. TCRdb applied fastp at Q25 and MiXCR to the public reads, then kept only in-frame beta chains. Rows with one shared CDR3 protein collapse into an entry with the most common genes and DNA. TCRdb assigned the V and J calls; the authors' analysis was not used. A total of some 49,000 distinct CDR3 sequences appear in this sample, 25% to 35% of them only once. 40% to 50% of the sample is in the top ten clones.

Taken from the germline V gene, the CDR1 and CDR2 loops are MGHRA and YSYEKL. Between the V and J ends, shortened by 2 bases and 0 bases respectively, the junction contains 9 bases. The CDR3 covers 15 residues, taking in both the cysteine and the phenylalanine. Solely the CDR3 DNA is kept, with 45 bases framed from the first base. PBMCs were isolated by Ficoll-Paque density gradient centrifugation. Sequencing was carried out using PBMCs or a T cell subset sorted from them (not recorded which). This chain is built from TRBV4-1 and TRBJ2-3; the D gene identity is not certain. This sequence was found in a man younger than 35 who had mild COVID-19 (a few samples of this study predate the infection). The sample titles of this study are shuffled in the database, so cell type and time point are left out; the donor was told from shared clones. In nucleotides, the sequence is TGCGCCAGCAGCCAAACGGTTCCTAGCACAGATACGCAGTATTTT. Its amino acids are CASSQTVPSTDTQYF.